Sequencing of this TCR beta chain was carried out in a study of Graves' ophthalmopathy and Graves' hyperthyroidism. This CDR3 is built from 17 residues. CDR1 is LGHNT and CDR2 is FRNRAP in the germline V gene. About this clonotype itself: An end of the junction does not agree with germline; a read error may underlie this.

RNA served as the template for amplifying TCR beta CDR3 regions. In the first round, RT-PCR was carried out with HTBI primers, and a multiplex PCR formed the second round. TCRdb reanalysed the multiplex PCR reads using MiXCR and keeps one entry per CDR3 protein. Here the sample spans around 400,000 distinct CDR3 sequences, around 17% being singletons. The V gene is TRBV12-5, the J gene TRBJ2-7; TRBD2 matches 9 bases. The specimen sequenced was peripheral blood. The source of this sequence is a woman aged 18-30 years with Graves' ophthalmopathy. In nucleotides, the CDR3 is TGTGCTAGTGGCTTGGGAGTGAGGGAGCGGGAGGCCTACGAGCAGTACTTC. Translating it yields CASGLGVREREAYEQYF. Together with reference TRBV12-5 and TRBJ2-7, the CDR3 gives the full variable domain: DARVTQTPRHKVTEMGQEVTMRCQPILGHNTVFWYRQTMMQGLELLAYFRNRAPLDDSGMPKDRFSAEMPDATLATLKIQPSEPRDSAVYFCASGLGVREREAYEQYFGPGTRLTVT.